The entry below describes one T cell receptor (beta chain). Its specificity is not known. V dropped 2 bases and J dropped 2 bases, with 18 bases sitting between them. This CDR3 is built from 18 residues. Germline V gene lookup returns CDR1 LGHNT and CDR2 FRNRAP. This entry belongs to a study of shared clonotypes between healthy human individuals. Study background: Per donor, three plates held CD4 naive cells, three held CD4 memory, two held CD8 naive and one held CD8 memory. General observations from the study: Non-shared clonotypes were found to have lower generation probabilities than the clonotypes that were shared by all four of the sorted-subset donors. Rarefaction analysis demonstrated incomplete sorted-subset sequencing notwithstanding large depth.

Researchers divided each subset's genomic DNA evenly across several immunoSEQ plates. Assay: immunoSEQ multiplex PCR; the TCRdb copy retains only in-frame clones and omits some. The table records millions of clones, more than 80% of them present only once. This chain links TRBV12-5 with TRBJ2-2; D ambiguous. The specimen sequenced was naive CD4+ T cells sorted from blood. The subset is: CD45RA+ positively selected. The origin of this receptor is a man between 18 and 35 years old in good health. The CDR3 protein is CASGLTPPNTINTGELFF. DNA for the CDR3: TGTGCTAGTGGTTTGACCCCGCCTAATACGATAAACACCGGGGAGCTGTTTTTT.